The sample holds many counts of the clone carrying this TCR beta chain. The data belong to a study of T cells after yellow fever vaccination. Study-level background: With SMART-Seq v4 Ultra Low Input, the fractions containing low cell numbers were prepared. Study-wide results and limits: Reappearance after the booster was seen for most primary-vaccination clones, at 96% CD4 and around 90% CD8. Abundant contaminating clonotypes from the bulk population could appear in FACS-sorted repertoires.

Germline V gives CDR1 KGHSH, CDR2 LQKENI. This CDR3 region has 11 residues. V lost 7 bases to trimming and J lost 8 bases, with 9 bases between them. They built TCR cDNA with 5'RACE template switching, a step that put in a universal primer site and UMIs. MiXCR, run by TCRdb on the 5' RACE reads, gives a single entry per CDR3 protein. The sample records 40,000 or so distinct CDR3 sequences, roughly 7.1% being singletons. The chain has TRBV18 and TRBJ2-1; D remains ambiguous. The sequence derives from a man younger than 45 who received the YFV17D yellow fever vaccine. The specimen comprised CD8+ T cells not binding an NS4B(214-222) dextramer, sorted from PBMCs, sampled 45 days after the yellow fever booster vaccination. CDR3 in amino acids: CASFKDDEQFF. The CDR3, as DNA: TGTGCCAGCTTTAAGGACGATGAGCAGTTCTTC. The variable domain in full, with the rest retrieved from reference TRBV18 and TRBJ2-1, is NAGVMQNPRHLVRRRGQEARLRCSPMKGHSHVYWYRQLPEEGLKFMVYLQKENIIDESGMPKERFSAEFPKEGPSILRIQQVVRGDSAAYFCASFKDDEQFFGPGTRLTVL.